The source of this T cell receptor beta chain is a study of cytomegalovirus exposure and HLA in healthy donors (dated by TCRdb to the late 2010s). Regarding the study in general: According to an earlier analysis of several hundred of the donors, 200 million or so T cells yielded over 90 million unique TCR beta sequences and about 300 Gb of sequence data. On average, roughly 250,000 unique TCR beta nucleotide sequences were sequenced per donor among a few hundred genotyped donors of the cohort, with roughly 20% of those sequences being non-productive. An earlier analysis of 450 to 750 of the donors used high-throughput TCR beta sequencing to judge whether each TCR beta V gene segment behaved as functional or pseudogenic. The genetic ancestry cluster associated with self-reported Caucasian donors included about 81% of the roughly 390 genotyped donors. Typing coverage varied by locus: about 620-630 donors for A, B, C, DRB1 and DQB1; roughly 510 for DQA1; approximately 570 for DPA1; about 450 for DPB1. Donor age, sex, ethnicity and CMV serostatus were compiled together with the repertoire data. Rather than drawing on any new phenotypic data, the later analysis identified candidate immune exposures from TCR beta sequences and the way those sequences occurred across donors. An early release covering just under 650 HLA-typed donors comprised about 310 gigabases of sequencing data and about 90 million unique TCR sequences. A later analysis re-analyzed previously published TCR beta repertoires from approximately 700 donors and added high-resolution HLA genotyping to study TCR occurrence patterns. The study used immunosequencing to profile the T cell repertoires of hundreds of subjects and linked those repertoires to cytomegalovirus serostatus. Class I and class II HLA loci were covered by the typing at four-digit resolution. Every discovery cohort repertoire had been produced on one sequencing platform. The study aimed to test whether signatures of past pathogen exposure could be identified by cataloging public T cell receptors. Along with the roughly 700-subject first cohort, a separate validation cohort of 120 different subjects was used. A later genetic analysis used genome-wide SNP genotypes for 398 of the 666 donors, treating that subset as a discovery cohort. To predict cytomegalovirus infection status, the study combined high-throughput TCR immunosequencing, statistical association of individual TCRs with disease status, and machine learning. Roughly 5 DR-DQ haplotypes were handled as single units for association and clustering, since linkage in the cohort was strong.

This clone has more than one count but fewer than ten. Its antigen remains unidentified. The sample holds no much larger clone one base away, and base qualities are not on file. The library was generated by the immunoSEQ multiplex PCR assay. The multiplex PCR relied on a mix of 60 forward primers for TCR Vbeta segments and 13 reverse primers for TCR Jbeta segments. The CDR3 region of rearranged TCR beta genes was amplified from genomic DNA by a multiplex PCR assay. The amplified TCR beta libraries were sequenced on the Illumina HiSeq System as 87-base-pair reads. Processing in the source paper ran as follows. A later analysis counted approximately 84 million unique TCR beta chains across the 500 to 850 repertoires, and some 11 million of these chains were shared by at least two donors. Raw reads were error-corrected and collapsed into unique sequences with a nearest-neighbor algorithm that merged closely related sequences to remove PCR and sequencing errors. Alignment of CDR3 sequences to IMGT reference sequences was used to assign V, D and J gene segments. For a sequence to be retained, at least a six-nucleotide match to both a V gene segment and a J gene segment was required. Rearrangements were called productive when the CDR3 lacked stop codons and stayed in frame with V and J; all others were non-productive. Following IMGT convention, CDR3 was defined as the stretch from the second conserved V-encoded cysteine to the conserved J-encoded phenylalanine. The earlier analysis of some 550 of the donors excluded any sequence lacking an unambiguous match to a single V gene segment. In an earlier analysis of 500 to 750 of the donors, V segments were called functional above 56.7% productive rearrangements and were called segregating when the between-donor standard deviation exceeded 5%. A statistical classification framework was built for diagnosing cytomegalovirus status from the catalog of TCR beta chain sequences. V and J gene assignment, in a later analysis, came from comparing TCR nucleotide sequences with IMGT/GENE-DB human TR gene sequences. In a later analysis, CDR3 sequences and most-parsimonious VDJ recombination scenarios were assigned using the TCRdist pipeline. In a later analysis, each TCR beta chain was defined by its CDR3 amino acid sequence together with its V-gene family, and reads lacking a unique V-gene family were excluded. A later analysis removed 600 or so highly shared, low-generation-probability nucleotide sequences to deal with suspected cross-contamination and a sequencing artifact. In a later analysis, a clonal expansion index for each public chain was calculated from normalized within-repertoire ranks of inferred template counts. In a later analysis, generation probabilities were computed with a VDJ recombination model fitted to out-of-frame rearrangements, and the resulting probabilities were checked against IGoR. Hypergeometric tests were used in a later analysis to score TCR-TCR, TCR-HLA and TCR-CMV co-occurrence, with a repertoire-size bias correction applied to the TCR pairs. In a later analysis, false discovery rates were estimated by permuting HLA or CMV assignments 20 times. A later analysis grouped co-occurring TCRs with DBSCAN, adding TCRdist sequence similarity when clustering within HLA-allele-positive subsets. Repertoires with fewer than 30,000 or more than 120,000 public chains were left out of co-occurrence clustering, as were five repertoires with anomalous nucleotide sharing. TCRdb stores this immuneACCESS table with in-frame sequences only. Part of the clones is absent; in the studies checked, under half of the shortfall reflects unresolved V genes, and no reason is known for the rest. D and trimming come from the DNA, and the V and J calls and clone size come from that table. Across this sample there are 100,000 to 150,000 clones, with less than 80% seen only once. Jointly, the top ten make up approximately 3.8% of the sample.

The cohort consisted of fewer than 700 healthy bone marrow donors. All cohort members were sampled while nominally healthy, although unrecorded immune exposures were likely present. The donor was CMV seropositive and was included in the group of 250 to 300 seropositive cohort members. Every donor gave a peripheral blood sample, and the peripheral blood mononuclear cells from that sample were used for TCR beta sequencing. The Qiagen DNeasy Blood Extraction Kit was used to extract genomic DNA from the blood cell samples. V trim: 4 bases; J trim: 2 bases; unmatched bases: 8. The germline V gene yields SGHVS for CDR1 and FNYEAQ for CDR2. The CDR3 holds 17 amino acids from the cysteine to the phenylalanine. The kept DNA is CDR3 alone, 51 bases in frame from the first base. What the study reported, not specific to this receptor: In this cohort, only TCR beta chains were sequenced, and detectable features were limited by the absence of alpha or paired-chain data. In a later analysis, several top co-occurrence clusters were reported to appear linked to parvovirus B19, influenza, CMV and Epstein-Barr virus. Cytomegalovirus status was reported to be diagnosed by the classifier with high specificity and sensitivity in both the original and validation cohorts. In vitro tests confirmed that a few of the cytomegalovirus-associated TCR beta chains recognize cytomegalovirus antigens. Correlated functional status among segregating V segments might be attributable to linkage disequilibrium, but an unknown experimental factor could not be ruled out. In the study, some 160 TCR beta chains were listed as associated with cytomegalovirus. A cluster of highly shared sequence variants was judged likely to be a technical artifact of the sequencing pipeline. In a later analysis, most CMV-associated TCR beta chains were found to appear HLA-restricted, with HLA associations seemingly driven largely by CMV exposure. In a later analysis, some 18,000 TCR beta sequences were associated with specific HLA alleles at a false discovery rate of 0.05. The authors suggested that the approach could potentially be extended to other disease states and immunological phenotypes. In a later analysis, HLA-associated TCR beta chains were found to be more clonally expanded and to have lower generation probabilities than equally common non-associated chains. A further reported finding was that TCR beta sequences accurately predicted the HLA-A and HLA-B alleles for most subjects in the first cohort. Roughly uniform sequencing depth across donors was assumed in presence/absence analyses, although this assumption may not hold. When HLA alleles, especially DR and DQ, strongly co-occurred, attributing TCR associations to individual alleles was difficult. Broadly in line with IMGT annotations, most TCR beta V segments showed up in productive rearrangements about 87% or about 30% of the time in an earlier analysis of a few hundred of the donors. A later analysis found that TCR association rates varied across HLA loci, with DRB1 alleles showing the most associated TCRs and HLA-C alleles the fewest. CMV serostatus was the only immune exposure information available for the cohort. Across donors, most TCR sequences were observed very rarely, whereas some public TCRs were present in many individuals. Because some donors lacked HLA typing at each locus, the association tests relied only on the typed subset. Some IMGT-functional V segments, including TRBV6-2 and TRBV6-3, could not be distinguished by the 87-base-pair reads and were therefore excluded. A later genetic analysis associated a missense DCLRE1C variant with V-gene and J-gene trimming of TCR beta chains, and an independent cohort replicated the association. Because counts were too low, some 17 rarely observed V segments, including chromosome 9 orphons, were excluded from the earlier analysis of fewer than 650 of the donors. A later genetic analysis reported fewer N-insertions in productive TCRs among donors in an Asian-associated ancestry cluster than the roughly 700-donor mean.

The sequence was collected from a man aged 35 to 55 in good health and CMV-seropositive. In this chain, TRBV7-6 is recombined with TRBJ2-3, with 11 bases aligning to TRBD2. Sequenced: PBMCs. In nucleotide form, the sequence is TGTGCCAGCAGCTCCACTTTAGCGGGGGGGATCACAGATACGCAGTATTTT. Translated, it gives CASSSTLAGGITDTQYF.